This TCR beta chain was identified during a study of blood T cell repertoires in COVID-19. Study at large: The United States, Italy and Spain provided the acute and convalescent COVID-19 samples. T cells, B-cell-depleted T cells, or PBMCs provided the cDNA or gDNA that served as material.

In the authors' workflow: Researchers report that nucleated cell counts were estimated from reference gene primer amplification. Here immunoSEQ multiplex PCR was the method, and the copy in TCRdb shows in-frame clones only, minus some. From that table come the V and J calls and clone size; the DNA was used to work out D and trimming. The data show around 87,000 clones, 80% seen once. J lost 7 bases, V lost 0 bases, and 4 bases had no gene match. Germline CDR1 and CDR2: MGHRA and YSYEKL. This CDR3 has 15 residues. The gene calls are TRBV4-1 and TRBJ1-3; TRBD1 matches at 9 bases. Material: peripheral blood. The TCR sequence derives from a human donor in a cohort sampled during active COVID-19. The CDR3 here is CASSQEGTGWNTIYF. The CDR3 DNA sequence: TGCGCCAGCAGCCAAGAAGGGACAGGGTGGAACACCATATATTTT.